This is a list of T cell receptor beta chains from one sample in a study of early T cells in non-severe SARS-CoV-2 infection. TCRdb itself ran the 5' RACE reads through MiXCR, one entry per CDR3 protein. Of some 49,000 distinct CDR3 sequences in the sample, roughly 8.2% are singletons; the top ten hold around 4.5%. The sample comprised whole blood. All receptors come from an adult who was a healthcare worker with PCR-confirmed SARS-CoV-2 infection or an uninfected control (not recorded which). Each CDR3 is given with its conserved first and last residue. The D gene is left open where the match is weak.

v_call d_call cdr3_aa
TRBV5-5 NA CASSLRVGPGEQYF
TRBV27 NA CASSSGPYSYEQYF
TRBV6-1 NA CAGSGPMVGYEQYF
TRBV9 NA CASSVTGQETQYF
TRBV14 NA CASSQVRALISSYNEQFF
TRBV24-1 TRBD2 CATSDPQEAGGRNEQFF
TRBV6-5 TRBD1 CASRPSGGDGYTF
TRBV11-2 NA CASSLEVLYTDTQYF
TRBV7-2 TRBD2 CASSLGTASGTAANEQFF
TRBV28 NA CASSSTGRTGDEQYF
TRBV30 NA CAWSAGPPGAQYF
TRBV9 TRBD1 CASSAPGLMGQNGYTF
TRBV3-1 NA CASSQGYRGSKNIQYF
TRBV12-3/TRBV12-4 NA CASSPPGRHTEAFF
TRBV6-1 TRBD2 CASSDQRGASEQYF
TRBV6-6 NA CASVMLAQETQYF
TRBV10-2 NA CASARQQNTEAFF
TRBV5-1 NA CASSTSVGVGEKLFF
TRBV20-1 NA CSASIGAGKETQYF
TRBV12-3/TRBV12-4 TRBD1 CASSRVSGQGTGELFF
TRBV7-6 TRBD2 CASSFLAGGETQYF
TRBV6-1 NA CAHMENSYEQYF
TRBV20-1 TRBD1 CSVRTGPVTEAFF
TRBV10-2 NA CASSEGQGSGYTF
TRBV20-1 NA CSAGGPAGDEQFF
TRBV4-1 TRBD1 CASSQPGQGAGETQYF
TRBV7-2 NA CASSSGASYEQYF
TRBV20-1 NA CSARLENSDTQYF
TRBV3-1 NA CASSPINEQFF
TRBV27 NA CASSLREGRQKLFF
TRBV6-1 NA CASSEFWRSPLHF
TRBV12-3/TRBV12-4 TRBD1 CASSLPGGINNEQFF
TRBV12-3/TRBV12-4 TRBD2 CASSLPVPTSGKEQYF
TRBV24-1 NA CATSEGSDTEAFF
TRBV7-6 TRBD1 CASSLGTGLYEQYF
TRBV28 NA CASHSGDTGELFF
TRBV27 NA CASSLDGSYQPQHF
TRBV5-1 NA CASSVTGSTDTQYF
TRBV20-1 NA CSARESLGKQPQHF
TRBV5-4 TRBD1 CASSPNTGGYGYTF